The subject of this entry is one T cell receptor beta chain. The antigen is not known. The PCR ran on 60 Vbeta and 13 Jbeta primers. Clones were read by immunoSEQ multiplex PCR, and TCRdb kept only the in-frame ones, dropping some. Here the sample spans under 200,000 clones, roughly 87% being singletons. The V end was cut by 5 bases, the J end by 4 bases, with 5 bases between. This CDR3 comprises 11 residues. The V gene's germline CDR1 is SGHAT and CDR2 FQNNGV. As for the donors, each was a healthy bone marrow donor. The data are from a study of cytomegalovirus exposure and HLA in healthy donors. Study-wide context: Among the roughly 400 genotyped donors, over 70% were placed in the Caucasian-associated ancestry cluster. Study-wide findings and caveats: Researchers reported in a later analysis that common viral pathogens appeared linked to several top clusters. Rare TCR sequences predominated, though certain public TCRs were found in many donors.

This receptor was identified in a girl under 18 in good health and CMV-seropositive. J is TRBJ2-5 and V is TRBV11-2, with D maybe TRBD2 (5 bases). The sequenced material came from PBMCs. CDR3 DNA sequence: TGTGCCAGCAGCGAGGGAGAGACCCAGTACTTC. Amino acids: CASSEGETQYF.